The following is a T cell receptor beta chain sequence with its context. Germline CDR1 and CDR2: SGHDT and YYEEEE. V was trimmed by 4 bases and J by 8 bases, leaving 15 bases between them. The CDR3 is 14 amino acids. The sample originates from a study of blood T cell repertoires in COVID-19. On the study more broadly: There were acute and convalescent COVID-19 samples, and they came from the United States, Italy and Spain.

The authors' processing: Amplification of reference gene primers provided the estimated nucleated cell counts. Data came from immunoSEQ multiplex PCR; TCRdb stores just in-frame clones and leaves some out. V and J calls and clone size are copied from that table; D and trimming were computed from the DNA. Of some 260,000 clones in the sample, approximately 85% were seen once. The chain uses TRBV5-6 and TRBJ1-4, with D perhaps TRBD1 (5 bases). This TCR came from a woman in her thirties with acute or convalescent COVID-19. What was sequenced was peripheral blood. In nucleotides, the CDR3 is TGTGCCAGCAGCAGGGACTCCAGTCGCGAAAAACTGTTTTTT. This encodes CASSRDSSREKLFF.